This passage covers 19 T cell receptor beta chains from one sample sequenced in a study of breast tumors, draining lymph nodes, adjacent tissues. TCRdb fed the multiplex PCR reads into MiXCR, producing one record per CDR3 protein. Here the sample spans about 300,000 distinct CDR3 sequences, over 30% being singletons. Samples came from axillary lymph nodes draining the breast cancer. Sequenced input: axillary lymph node tissue. These receptors originate from a female donor with breast cancer. Some clones in this sample may be carry-over from other donors' samples.

In this sample, this clonotype turned up a few times. One base away lies a much larger clone, so this may be a sequencing read error. The rearrangement uses TRBV2 and TRBJ1-5, with unresolved D. The CDR3 length is 14 residues. The germline V gene has CDR1 SNHLY and CDR2 FYNNEI. CDR3: CASGAPGSNQPLHF. CDR3 bases: TGTGCCAGCGGCGCCCCGGGGAGCAATCAGCCCCTGCATTTT.

The chain employs TRBV19 and TRBJ1-2; 9 bases are a match to TRBD1. The CDR3 covers 14 residues. Trimming removed 3 bases from V and 2 bases from J; junction bases left unmatched: 1. Germline values: CDR1 LNHDA, CDR2 SQIVND (reference sequence). The DNA for the CDR3 is TGTGCCAGTAGTATCGGGACAGGGAACTATGGCTACACCTTC. Protein sequence: CASSIGTGNYGYTF.

V usage is TRBV20-1 and J usage is TRBJ2-5; TRBD2 aligns across 8 bases. Trimming cost V 4 bases and J 9 bases; bases outside gene matches: 4. CDR1 is DFQATT and CDR2 is SNEGSKA in the germline V gene (reference sequence). The CDR3 is 11 residues long. This CDR3 reads CSATLLAAQYF. CDR3 in DNA: TGCAGTGCTACTCTACTAGCGGCCCAGTACTTC.

This clonotype was found many times. This sequence joins TRBV20-1 and TRBJ2-7; D might be TRBD2 (5 bases). The CDR3 extends over 13 amino acids. Germline values: CDR1 DFQATT, CDR2 SNEGSKA (reference sequence). The ends were cut back, 0 bases at V and 4 bases at J, with 10 bases in the middle. The CDR3 is CSAREDGKYEQYF. CDR3 nucleotides: TGCAGTGCTAGAGAAGACGGGAAATACGAGCAGTACTTC.

The CDR3 here is CASSPAFGVRAGVYEQYF. The CDR3 DNA follows: TGTGCCAGCAGTCCCGCCTTCGGGGTTAGAGCGGGGGTCTACGAGCAGTACTTC. V and J are TRBV6-5 and TRBJ2-7; TRBD2 agrees at 8 bases. CDR1 MNHEY and CDR2 SVGAGI come from the germline V gene. The CDR3 totals 18 residues. The ends lost 5 bases at V and 3 bases at J; junction bases unmatched: 18.

The chain employs TRBV10-3 and TRBJ1-1, with D perhaps matching TRBD1 (5 bases). This CDR3 has 16 residues. V was cut by 3 bases and J by 1 base, with 15 bases left in between. CDR1 ENHRY and CDR2 SYGVKD come from the germline V gene. As DNA, the CDR3 is TGTGCCATCAGTGAACGACCCAGGGCCGGGAACACTGAAGCTTTCTTT. This translates into CAISERPRAGNTEAFF.

V usage is TRBV7-9 and J usage is TRBJ2-6; D is possibly TRBD1 (6 bases). CDR3 length: 14 residues. V was trimmed by 2 bases and J by 5 bases, leaving 7 bases between them. Germline-derived CDR1 and CDR2 are SEHNR and FQNEAQ (reference sequence). The CDR3 sequence: CASSLRDRANVLTF. CDR3 bases: TGTGCCAGCAGCTTACGGGACAGGGCCAACGTCCTGACTTTC.

The table lists this clonotype with many counts. The rearrangement links TRBV11-2 to TRBJ2-7; 8 bases are shared with TRBD1. V dropped 6 bases and J dropped 0; count of bases not matched to a gene: 16. The germline V gene has CDR1 SGHAT and CDR2 FQNNGV. This CDR3 comprises 18 residues. The CDR3 DNA sequence: TGTGCCAGCAGGGGACAGGCCCCTTGGCGGGTTATCTCCTACGAGCAGTACTTC. Translated: CASRGQAPWRVISYEQYF.

Many counts were recorded for this clonotype. The genes are TRBV25-1 and TRBJ1-5; D unclear. This CDR3 is built from 13 residues. Germline V gives CDR1 MGHDK, CDR2 SYGVNS. V lost 3 bases and J 1 base, leaving 4 bases between the germline ends. The CDR3 nucleotides read TGTGCCAGCAGTGATGGGAGCAATCAGCCCCAGCATTTT. Encoded protein: CASSDGSNQPQHF.

The J gene is TRBJ1-4, the V gene TRBV20-1; unclear D gene. The germline V gene has CDR1 DFQATT and CDR2 SNEGSKA (reference sequence). The CDR3 loop spans 9 amino acids. Between the trimmed V and J ends, which lost 0 bases and 10 bases, there was a span of 0 bases. CDR3 loop: CSAREKLFF. The CDR3 DNA sequence: TGCAGTGCTAGAGAAAAACTGTTTTTT.

The genes are TRBV29-1 and TRBJ2-2; TRBD2 matches 8 bases. The CDR3 sequence is 12 residues long. CDR1 and CDR2 (germline): SQVTM, ANQGSEA. With V trimmed by 8 bases and J by 5 bases, 4 bases remained unmatched. The CDR3 region has the DNA TGCAGCCCGCCTAGCGGGACCGGGGAGCTGTTTTTT. It encodes CSPPSGTGELFF.

This clonotype was recorded a few times. This may stem from a read error, because a much larger clone lies one nucleotide away. The genes are TRBV20-1 and TRBJ2-7; D is undetermined. CDR1 and CDR2 (germline): DFQATT, SNEGSKA (reference sequence). The CDR3 sequence is 13 residues long. CDR3 in DNA: TGCAGTGCTAGAGACGCGACGAGCTACGAGCGGTACTTC. Translated, it gives CSARDATSYERYF.

On this clonotype: The conserved final phenylalanine or tryptophan is absent from the CDR3, which likely points to a read error. V and J are TRBV19 and TRBJ2-5, with 10 bases aligning to TRBD2. The CDR3 spans 16 residues. With 3 bases clipped from V and 4 bases from J, the junction kept 8 bases outside the gene matches. CDR1 and CDR2 from the germline V gene are LNHDA and SQIVND (reference sequence). CDR3 loop: CASSIAGLAGVETQYS. CDR3 DNA sequence: TGTGCCAGTAGTATTGCTGGGCTAGCGGGAGTAGAGACCCAGTACTCC.

The CDR3 DNA reads TGTGCCAGCAGTTTCGAATACAATGAGCAGTTCTTC. Encoded protein: CASSFEYNEQFF. The chain joins TRBV28 to TRBJ2-1; D unresolved. CDR3 size: 12 residues. The germline V gene has CDR1 MDHEN and CDR2 SYDVKM. The ends were cut back, 3 bases at V and 4 bases at J, with 4 bases in the middle. Together with reference TRBV28 and TRBJ2-1, the CDR3 gives the full variable domain: DVKVTQSSRYLVKRTGEKVFLECVQDMDHENMFWYRQDPGLGLRLIYFSYDVKMKEKGDIPEGYSVSREKKERFSLILESASTNQTSMYLCASSFEYNEQFFGPGTRLTVL.

This clonotype was counted ten times or more. J is TRBJ1-2 and V is TRBV30, with D uncertain. Trimming left V 0 bases short and J 4 bases short, with 6 bases between. Germline assignment: CDR1 GTSNPN and CDR2 SVGIG (reference sequence). The CDR3 has 12 residues. This CDR3 is CAWSVTGYGYTF. The CDR3 bases are TGTGCCTGGAGTGTAACGGGCTATGGCTACACCTTC.

The table lists this clonotype with many counts. The V call is TRBV7-8, the J call TRBJ2-1; TRBD2 matches at 7 bases. The CDR3 has 16 residues. J gave up 7 bases and V 1 base, and 10 bases lay outside the gene matches. Per the germline V gene, CDR1 is SGHVS and CDR2 is FQNEAQ. As DNA, the CDR3 is TGTGCCAGCAGCTTAGGGGCCCACGGACTAGGAAATGAGCAGTTCTTC. Translating it yields CASSLGAHGLGNEQFF.

This clonotype was seen ten or more times. The V gene is TRBV4-1, the J gene TRBJ2-7; D gene unclear. The CDR3 has 12 amino acids. V was clipped by 0 bases and J by 7 bases, with 7 bases between them. CDR1 is MGHRA and CDR2 is YSYEKL in the germline V gene. For the CDR3, the DNA is TGCGCCAGCAGCCAAGATAAGTCAGAGCAGTACTTC. It yields the protein CASSQDKSEQYF.

This clonotype was recorded many times. This chain links TRBV5-4 with TRBJ2-1, with TRBD2 matching 8 bases. The CDR3 length is 14 residues. The germline CDR1 and CDR2 sequences are SGHNT and YYREEE (reference sequence). V trimming: 0 bases; J trimming: 5 bases; junction bases outside the gene matches: 1. CDR3: CASSLAGGNNEQFF. CDR3 nucleotide sequence: TGTGCCAGCAGCTTGGCGGGAGGGAACAATGAGCAGTTCTTC. Complete variable domain (other parts from reference TRBV5-4 and TRBJ2-1): ETGVTQSPTHLIKTRGQQVTLRCSSQSGHNTVSWYQQALGQGPQFIFQYYREEENGRGNFPPRFSGLQFPNYSSELNVNALELDDSALYLCASSLAGGNNEQFFGPGTRLTVL.

This clonotype was found many times. The J gene is TRBJ2-5, the V gene TRBV30; perhaps D is TRBD1 or TRBD2 (5 bases each). Per the germline V gene, CDR1 is GTSNPN and CDR2 is SVGIG (reference sequence). The CDR3 is 13 amino acids. With 2 bases removed from V and 5 bases from J, the gap between germline ends came to 12 bases. CDR3 sequence: CAWSWGIGETQYF. CDR3 nucleotides: TGTGCCTGGAGTTGGGGGATAGGGGAGACCCAGTACTTC.